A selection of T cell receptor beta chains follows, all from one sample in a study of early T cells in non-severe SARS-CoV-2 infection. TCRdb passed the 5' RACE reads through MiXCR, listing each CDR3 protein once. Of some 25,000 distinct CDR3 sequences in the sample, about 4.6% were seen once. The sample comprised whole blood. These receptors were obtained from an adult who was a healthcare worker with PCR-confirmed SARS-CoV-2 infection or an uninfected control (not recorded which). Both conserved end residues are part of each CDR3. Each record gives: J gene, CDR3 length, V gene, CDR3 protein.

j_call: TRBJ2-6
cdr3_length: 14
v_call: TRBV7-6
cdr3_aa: CASSLGTGANVLTF

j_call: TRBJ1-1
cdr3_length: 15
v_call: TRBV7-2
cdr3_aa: CASSLQTARDTEAFF

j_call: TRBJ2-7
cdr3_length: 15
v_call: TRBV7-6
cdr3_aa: CASSLEADSLYEQYF

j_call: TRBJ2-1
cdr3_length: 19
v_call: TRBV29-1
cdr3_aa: CSVDPFGLAESSSYNEQFF

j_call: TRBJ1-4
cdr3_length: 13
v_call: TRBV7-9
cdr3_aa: CASSLAGGAGLFF

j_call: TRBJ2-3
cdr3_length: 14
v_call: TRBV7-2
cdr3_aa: CASSLAGAQDTQYF

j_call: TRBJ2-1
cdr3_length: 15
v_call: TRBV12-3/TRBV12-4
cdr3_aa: CASSLTGPPGDEQFF

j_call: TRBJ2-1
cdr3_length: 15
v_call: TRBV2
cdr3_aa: CASSARTPGLGEQFF

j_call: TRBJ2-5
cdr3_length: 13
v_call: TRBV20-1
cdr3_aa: CSAIQGDQETQYF

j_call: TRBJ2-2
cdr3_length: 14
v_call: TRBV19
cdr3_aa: CASSTTANTGELFF

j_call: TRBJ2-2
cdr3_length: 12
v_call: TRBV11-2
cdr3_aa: CAGRGGTGELFF

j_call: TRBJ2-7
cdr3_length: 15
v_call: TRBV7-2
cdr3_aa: CASSRRLAGFYEQYF

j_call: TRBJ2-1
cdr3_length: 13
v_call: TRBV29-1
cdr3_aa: CSVELGDYNEQFF

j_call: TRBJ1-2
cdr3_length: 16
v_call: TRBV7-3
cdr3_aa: CASSSTLPTGDYGYTF

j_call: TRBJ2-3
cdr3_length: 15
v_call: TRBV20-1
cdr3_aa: CSADVMAGGTDTQYF

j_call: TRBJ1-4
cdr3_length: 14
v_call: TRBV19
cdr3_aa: CASHLTGTNEKLFF

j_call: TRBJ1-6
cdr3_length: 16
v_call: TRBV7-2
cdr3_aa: CASSLLPWGGNSPLHF

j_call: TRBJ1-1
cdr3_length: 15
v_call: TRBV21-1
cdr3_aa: CASSKEEGANTEAFF

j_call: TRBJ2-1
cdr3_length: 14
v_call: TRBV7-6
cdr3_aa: CASSLGASYNEQFF

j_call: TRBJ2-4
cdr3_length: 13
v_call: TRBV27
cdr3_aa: CASSLAGVGIQYF

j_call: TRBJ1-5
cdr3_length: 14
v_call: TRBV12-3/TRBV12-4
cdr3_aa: CASSRPYSNQPQHF

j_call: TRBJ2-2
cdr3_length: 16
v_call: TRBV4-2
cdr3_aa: CASSQQWSGGTGELFF

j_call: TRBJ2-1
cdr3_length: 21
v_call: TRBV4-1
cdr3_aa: CASSPERGLAGGPKTYNEQFF

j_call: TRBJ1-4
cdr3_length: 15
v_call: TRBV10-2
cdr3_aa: CASSPGQGVGEKLFF

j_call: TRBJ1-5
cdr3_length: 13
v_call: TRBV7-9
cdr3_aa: CAGAQGENQPQHF

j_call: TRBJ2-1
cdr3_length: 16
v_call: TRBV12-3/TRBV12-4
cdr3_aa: CASSSSGRGFYNEQFF

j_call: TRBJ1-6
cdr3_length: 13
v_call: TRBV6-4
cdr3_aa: CASGEDNGSPLHF

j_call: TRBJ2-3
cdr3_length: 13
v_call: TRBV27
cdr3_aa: CASSFTSYFTQYF

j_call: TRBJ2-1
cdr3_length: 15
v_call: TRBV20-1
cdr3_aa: CSARSLLVSYNEQFF

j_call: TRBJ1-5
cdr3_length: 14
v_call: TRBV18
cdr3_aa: CASSPDRPDGPQHF

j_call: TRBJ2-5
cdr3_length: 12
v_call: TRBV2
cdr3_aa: CASSGLQETQYF

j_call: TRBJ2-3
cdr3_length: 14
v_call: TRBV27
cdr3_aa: CASSLRGGTDTQYF

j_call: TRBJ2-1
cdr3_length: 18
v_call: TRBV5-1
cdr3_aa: CASSFPGVASSSYNEQFF

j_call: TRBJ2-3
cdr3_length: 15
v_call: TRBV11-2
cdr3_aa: CASSTTGTERDTQYF

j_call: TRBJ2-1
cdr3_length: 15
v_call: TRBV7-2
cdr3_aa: CASSFGQASYNEQFF

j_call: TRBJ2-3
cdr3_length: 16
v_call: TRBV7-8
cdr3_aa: CASSLRGGKLRDTQYF

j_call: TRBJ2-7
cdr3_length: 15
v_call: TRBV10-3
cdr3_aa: CAISESTGTTYEQYF

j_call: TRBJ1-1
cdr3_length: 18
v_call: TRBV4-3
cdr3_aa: CASRVDRTLREGATEAFF

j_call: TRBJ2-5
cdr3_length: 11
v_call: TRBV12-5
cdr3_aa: CASGREETQYF

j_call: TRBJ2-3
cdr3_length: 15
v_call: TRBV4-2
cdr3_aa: CASSQLQGNTDTQYF

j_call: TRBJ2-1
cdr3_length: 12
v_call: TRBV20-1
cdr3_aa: CSAGRGAYEQFF

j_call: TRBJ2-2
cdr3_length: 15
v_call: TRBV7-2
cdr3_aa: CASSLFPGNTGELFF

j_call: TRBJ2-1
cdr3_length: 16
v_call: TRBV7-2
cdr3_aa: CASSRKLAGGPSEQFF

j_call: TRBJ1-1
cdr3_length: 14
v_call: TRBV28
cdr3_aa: CASKVGVRNTEAFF

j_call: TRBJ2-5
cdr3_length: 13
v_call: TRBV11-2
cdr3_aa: CASSEELQETQYF

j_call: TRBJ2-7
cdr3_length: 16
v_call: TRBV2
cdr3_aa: CASRISGGLSSYEQYF

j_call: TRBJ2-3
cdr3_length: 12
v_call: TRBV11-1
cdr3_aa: CASSLVADTQYF

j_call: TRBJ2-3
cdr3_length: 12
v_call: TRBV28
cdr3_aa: CASSPGLGTQYF